This T cell receptor beta chain is drawn from a study of CD8 T cells in ankylosing spondylitis (TCRdb year 2017). Broadly, across the study: To find TCR variants linked to disease, the study profiled T cell receptor beta repertoires in ankylosing spondylitis patients and healthy donors. In total, the full study cohort was made up of nearly 110 healthy donors and 20 to 25 ankylosing spondylitis patients. Samples of peripheral blood were taken, and for ankylosing spondylitis patients, synovial fluid was collected as well. Study-wide conclusions, independent of this receptor: A TCR beta motif of 8 or 9 highly homologous amino acid variants appeared characteristic of blood from ankylosing spondylitis patients. The disease-linked clones had a CD8+ phenotype and were found at relatively low frequencies in peripheral blood. According to the report, matched synovial fluid samples from ankylosing spondylitis patients were significantly enriched for the disease-linked clones. Some of the motif variants had been reported before in the synovial fluid and blood of reactive arthritis patients, a finding that suggests common disease-initiation mechanisms.

The V and J ends are trimmed by 1 base and 1 base, leaving 7 bases between them. CDR1 and CDR2 were assigned from the germline V gene as MNHNS and SASEGT. The CDR3 holds 15 amino acids from the cysteine to the phenylalanine. CDR3 DNA is the only sequence kept; it has 45 bases, read in frame from the first base. For sequencing, an Illumina HiSeq 2500 was employed. Quantitative 5'-RACE with molecular barcodes was used to prepare TCR beta libraries. Per the source publication's procedure: To identify disease-linked TCR variants, a new computational method was used, one built on a probabilistic model of VDJ rearrangement. The public reads were quality trimmed at Q25 with fastp and then assembled into clones with MiXCR by TCRdb, keeping productive beta chains. When rows share a CDR3 protein, they turn into one entry using the most common DNA and genes. The V and J calls reflect TCRdb's pipeline rather than the authors' work. The table for this sample lists around 770,000 distinct CDR3 sequences; under 20% of them were counted only once. The ten largest clones add up to around 19% of the sample.

Comments on this clonotype: Its specific antigen is unknown. One base away there is no much larger clone; base qualities are not given.

The sample was blood, either unsorted or a sorted T cell fraction (not recorded which). Here the chain combines TRBV6-1 and TRBJ2-2; the D gene cannot be resolved beyond TRBD1 or TRBD2, each matching 5 bases. The source of this sequence is a male donor with ankylosing spondylitis. The CDR3 region has the sequence CASSEEGRNTGELFF. Read as DNA, the sequence is TGTGCCAGCAGTGAAGAGGGACGGAACACCGGGGAGCTGTTTTTT.